This T cell receptor beta chain is from a study of OX40 agonist ivuxolimab in advanced cancers. Across the whole study: The patients' treatment was ivuxolimab, an agonistic anti-OX40 (CD134) antibody. Three patients, one with hepatocellular carcinoma and two with cutaneous melanoma, responded partially. Broader study findings: Some nonresponders also had low normalized T-cell clonal expansion. Clones of CD4+ and CD8+ blood T cells grew by week 6 at doses of 0.1 to 3.0 mg/kg.

TCRdb keeps only in-frame clones here, not all; method: immunoSEQ multiplex PCR. Altogether more than 70,000 clones are present, 70% to 90% being singletons, with the ten largest covering 25%. As to this clone: The antigen is not known.

This receptor was identified in an adult with an advanced solid tumor such as melanoma, head and neck, liver or kidney cancer. Material: CD4+ or CD8+ T cells sorted from blood, obtained in a trial of the OX40 agonist ivuxolimab.

CDR3 coding DNA: TGCGCCAGCAGCTTGGACCAGCTCCCTGGAAACACCATATATTTT. Its translation is CASSLDQLPGNTIYF. The chain uses TRBV5-1 and TRBJ1-3; D uncertain. Germline V gene sequence: CDR1 SGHRS, CDR2 YFSETQ. The length of the CDR3 is 15 residues. V gave up 0 bases and J gave up 2 bases, with 9 bases separating them.